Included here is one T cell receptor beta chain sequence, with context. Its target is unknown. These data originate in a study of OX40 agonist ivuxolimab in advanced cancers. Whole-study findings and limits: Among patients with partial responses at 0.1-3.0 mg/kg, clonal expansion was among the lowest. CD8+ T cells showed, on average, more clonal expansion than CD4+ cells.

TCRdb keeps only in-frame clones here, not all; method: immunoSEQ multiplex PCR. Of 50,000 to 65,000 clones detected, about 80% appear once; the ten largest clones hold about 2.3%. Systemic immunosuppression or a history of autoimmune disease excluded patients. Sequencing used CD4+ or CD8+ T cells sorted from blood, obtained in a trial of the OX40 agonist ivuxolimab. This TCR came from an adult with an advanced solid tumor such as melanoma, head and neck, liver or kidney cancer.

The CDR3 DNA follows: TGCAGCGTTGTCGATGGTTCTACAGGGGTTGGTGAGACCCAGTACTTC. Protein product: CSVVDGSTGVGETQYF. The chain recombines TRBV29-1 with TRBJ2-5, with 7 bases matching TRBD1. The CDR3 loop spans 16 amino acids. Germline loops: CDR1 SQVTM, CDR2 ANQGSEA. Trimming at V came to 4 bases and at J to 5 bases, leaving 16 bases not matched to a gene. The full variable domain, its missing parts supplied by reference TRBV29-1 and TRBJ2-5, is SAVISQKPSRDICQRGTSLTIQCQVDSQVTMMFWYRQQPGQSLTLIATANQGSEATYESGFVIDKFPISRPNLTFSTLTVSNMSPEDSSIYLCSVVDGSTGVGETQYFGPGTRLLVL.